These 4 T cell receptor beta chains were all obtained from the same sample, sequenced in a study of vaccination effects on CD4 cells after COVID-19. Before sequencing, viral peptide pools were used by the ViraFEST assay to expand antigen-specific CD4+ T cells. CD4+ T cell isolation took place after approximately ten days of culture. Some clones are missing from TCRdb's copy, which holds only in-frame ones; the method was immunoSEQ multiplex PCR. The sample has 45,000 to 65,000 clones, around 85% seen once. Antigen specificity for these receptors is unknown. The specimen was CD4+ T cells from PBMCs cultured with HCoV-229E spike peptides, collected before COVID-19 vaccination. These receptors were collected from a human donor who received a COVID-19 vaccine.

The rearrangement uses TRBV5-1 and TRBJ1-2; D gene unclear. The CDR3 loop spans 13 amino acids. Per germline, CDR1 SGHRS and CDR2 YFSETQ. Trimming shortened V by 0 bases and J by 5 bases, and 8 bases separated the two germline ends. The CDR3: CASSLVVGYGYTF. CDR3 nucleotide sequence: TGCGCCAGCAGCTTGGTTGTGGGTTATGGCTACACCTTC.

The V call is TRBV12-3 or TRBV12-4, the J call TRBJ1-5, with a tentative D call TRBD1 (5 bases). The length of the CDR3 is 13 residues. V lost 6 bases and J 6 bases, leaving 12 bases between the germline ends. This CDR3 is CASRLGESQPQHF. The CDR3 DNA reads TGTGCCAGCAGACTGGGGGAAAGTCAGCCCCAGCATTTT.

This chain uses TRBV6-2 or TRBV6-3 with TRBJ1-2; perhaps TRBD1 as D (6 bases). The CDR3 sequence is 15 residues long. The ends were cut back, 7 bases at V and 4 bases at J, with 19 bases in the middle. Germline V gene sequence: CDR1 MNHEY, CDR2 SVGEGT. The CDR3 nucleotides read TGTGCCAGCATCCCAAGGGGACAACAAGCCTATGGCTACACCTTC. This encodes CASIPRGQQAYGYTF.

The V and J genes are TRBV5-4 and TRBJ2-2; TRBD2 matches at 7 bases. Germline V CDR1 and CDR2: SGHNT, YYREEE (reference sequence). The CDR3 has 16 residues. The V gene end was trimmed by 4 bases and the J gene end by 4 bases; junction bases not matched to a gene: 10. The CDR3 here is CASSRIGGGSTGELFF. The CDR3 DNA follows: TGTGCCAGCAGCAGGATCGGGGGAGGGTCCACCGGGGAGCTGTTTTTT.